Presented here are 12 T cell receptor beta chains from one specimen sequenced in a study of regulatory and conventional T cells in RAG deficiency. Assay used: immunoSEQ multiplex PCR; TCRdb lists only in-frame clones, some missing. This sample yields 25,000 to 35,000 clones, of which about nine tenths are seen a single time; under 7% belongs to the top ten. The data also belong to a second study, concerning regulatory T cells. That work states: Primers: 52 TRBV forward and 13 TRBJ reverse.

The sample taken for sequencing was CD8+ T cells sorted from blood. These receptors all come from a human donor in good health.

CDR3 region: CASSQEEQGLYGYTF. DNA of the CDR3: TGTGCCAGCAGCCAAGAAGAACAGGGTTTATATGGCTACACCTTC. The chain carries TRBV4-2 and TRBJ1-2; possible D gene TRBD1, 6 bases. Germline lookup yields CDR1 LGHNA and CDR2 YNFKEQ. Trimming left V 0 bases short and J 5 bases short, with 13 bases between. CDR3 length equals 15 residues.

Here the CDR3 DNA reads TGTGCCAGCAGTCCCGACAGCAATTCTAACTATGGCTACACCTTC. As protein: CASSPDSNSNYGYTF. This sequence joins TRBV27 and TRBJ1-2; D may be TRBD1 (5 bases). The V end lost 5 bases, the J end lost 0 bases, and 13 bases lay between the germline ends. The CDR3 extends over 15 amino acids. Germline CDR1 reads MNHEY; CDR2 reads SMNVEV (reference sequence).

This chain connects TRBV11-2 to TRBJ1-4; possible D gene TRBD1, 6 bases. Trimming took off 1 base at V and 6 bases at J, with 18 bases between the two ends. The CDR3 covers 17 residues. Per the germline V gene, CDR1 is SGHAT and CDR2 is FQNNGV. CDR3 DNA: TGTGCCAGCAGCTTAGGTCGGGGGGGCGCCGGGGATGAAAAACTGTTTTTT. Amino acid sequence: CASSLGRGGAGDEKLFF.

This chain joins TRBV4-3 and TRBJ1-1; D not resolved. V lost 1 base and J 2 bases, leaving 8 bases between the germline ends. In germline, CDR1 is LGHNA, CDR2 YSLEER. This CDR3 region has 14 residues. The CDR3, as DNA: TGCGCCAGCAGCCAAGGTCCGGGCAACACTGAAGCTTTCTTT. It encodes CASSQGPGNTEAFF.

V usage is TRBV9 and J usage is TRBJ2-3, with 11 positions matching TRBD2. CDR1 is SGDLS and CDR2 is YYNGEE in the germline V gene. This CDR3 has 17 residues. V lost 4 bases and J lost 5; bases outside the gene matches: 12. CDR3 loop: CASSLRGLAGGKDTQYF. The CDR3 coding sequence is TGTGCCAGCAGCCTACGGGGTCTAGCGGGGGGCAAAGATACGCAGTATTTT.

The CDR3, as DNA: TGTGCCAGCAGCCAAGATTCGGGACAGACCTACGAGCAGTACTTC. This sequence encodes CASSQDSGQTYEQYF. The chain carries TRBV4-2 and TRBJ2-7, with 7 bases that match TRBD1. Germline CDR1 reads LGHNA; CDR2 reads YNFKEQ. The V segment lost 0 bases and the J segment 2 bases; nucleotides outside the gene matches: 4. The CDR3 covers 15 residues.

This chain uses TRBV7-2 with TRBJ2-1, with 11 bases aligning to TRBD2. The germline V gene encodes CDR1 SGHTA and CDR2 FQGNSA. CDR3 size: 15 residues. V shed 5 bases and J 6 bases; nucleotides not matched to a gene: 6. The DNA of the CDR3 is TGTGCCAGCAGCCACCTAGCGGGGGGCCGCAATGAGCAGTTCTTC. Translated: CASSHLAGGRNEQFF.

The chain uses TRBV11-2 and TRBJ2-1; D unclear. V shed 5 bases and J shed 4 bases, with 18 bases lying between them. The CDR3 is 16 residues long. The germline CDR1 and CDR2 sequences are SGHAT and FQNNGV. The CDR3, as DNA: TGTGCCAGCAGCCCTAGTGGGCACTCCCAATACAATGAGCAGTTCTTC. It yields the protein CASSPSGHSQYNEQFF.

CDR3 sequence (DNA): TGTGCCAGCAGTTTATCCGGCGGAAACACTGAAGCTTTCTTT. This sequence encodes CASSLSGGNTEAFF. The chain combines TRBV27 with TRBJ1-1; D uncertain. The V gene's germline CDR1 is MNHEY and CDR2 SMNVEV (reference sequence). The CDR3 contains 14 residues. V was shortened by 0 bases and J by 2 bases, with 7 bases between the two germline ends.

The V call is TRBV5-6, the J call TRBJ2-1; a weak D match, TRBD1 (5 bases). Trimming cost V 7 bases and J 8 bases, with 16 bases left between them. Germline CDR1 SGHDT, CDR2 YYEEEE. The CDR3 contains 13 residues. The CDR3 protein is CASFSLQGDEQFF. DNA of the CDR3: TGTGCCAGCTTTTCCCTCCAGGGTGATGAGCAGTTCTTC.

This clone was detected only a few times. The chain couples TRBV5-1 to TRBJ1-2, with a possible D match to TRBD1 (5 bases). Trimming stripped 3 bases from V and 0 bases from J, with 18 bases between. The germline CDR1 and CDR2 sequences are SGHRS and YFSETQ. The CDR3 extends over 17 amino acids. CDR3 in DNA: TGCGCCAGCAGCTCGGGGCTTGTGGACACCGCTAACTATGGCTACACCTTC. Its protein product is CASSSGLVDTANYGYTF.

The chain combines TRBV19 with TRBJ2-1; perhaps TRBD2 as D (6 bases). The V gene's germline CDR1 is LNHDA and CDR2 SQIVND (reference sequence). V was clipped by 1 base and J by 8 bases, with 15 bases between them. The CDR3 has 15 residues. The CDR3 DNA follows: TGTGCCAGTAGTATAGGCGGGGCGGCATTCCATGAGCAGTTCTTC. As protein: CASSIGGAAFHEQFF.